This T cell receptor (beta chain) appears in the sequencing data of a study of blood T cells in healthy people across ages. CDR1 SGHRS and CDR2 YFSETQ come from the germline V gene. The CDR3 runs 15 residues. Deletions cut 2 bases from V and 0 bases from J, with 11 bases between. The second PCR ran about 6 to 11 cycles with a sample-barcoded 5' primer and J-beta primers. One entry per CDR3 protein results from TCRdb running MiXCR on the 5' RACE reads. The data hold approximately 780,000 distinct CDR3 sequences, with about a quarter observed a single time. This clonotype appeared a few times. Isolation yielded PBMCs, at least 7 million per sample, in every case. These same records also appear under a second study, on T cells of mothers and their children. That source reports: Persisting microchimeric T cell clones went undetected.

The sequence was collected from a boy between 10 and 17 years old in good health. The sample was blood. The chain carries TRBV5-1 and TRBJ1-1, with D uncertain. DNA of the CDR3: TGCGCCAGCAGCTTCGACCGTGACCTGAACACTGAAGCTTTCTTT. Protein product: CASSFDRDLNTEAFF.